This T cell receptor (beta chain) comes out of a study of technical replicates of blood from a handful of donors (dated 2017 in TCRdb). After removal of 3 bases from V and 0 bases from J, the junction retains 4 bases not matched to a gene. CDR1 is given as MNHEY and CDR2 as SMNVEV, both from the germline V gene (reference sequence). The CDR3, cysteine through phenylalanine, is 16 amino acids long. Only CDR3 DNA is held: 48 bases, read in frame from base 1. About this clone itself: Its specific antigen is unknown. The record has no base qualities; no much larger clone is one base away.

The library was generated by the immunoSEQ multiplex PCR assay. This is the immuneACCESS table as TCRdb keeps it, with only in-frame sequences that have V and J called. A part of the clones is gone; compared with another copy, unresolved V genes explain less than half, and the rest is unexplained. Present in this sample are about 14,000 clones, 95% of which were seen just once. 7.4% of the sample comes from the top ten. What was sequenced was PBMCs. The origin of this receptor is a human donor in good health. The chain links TRBV27 with TRBJ2-3; 9 nucleotides in the junction match TRBD2. The CDR3 protein is CASSLTSGPSTDTQYF. DNA sequence: TGTGCCAGCAGTTTGACTAGCGGCCCTAGCACAGATACGCAGTATTTT.